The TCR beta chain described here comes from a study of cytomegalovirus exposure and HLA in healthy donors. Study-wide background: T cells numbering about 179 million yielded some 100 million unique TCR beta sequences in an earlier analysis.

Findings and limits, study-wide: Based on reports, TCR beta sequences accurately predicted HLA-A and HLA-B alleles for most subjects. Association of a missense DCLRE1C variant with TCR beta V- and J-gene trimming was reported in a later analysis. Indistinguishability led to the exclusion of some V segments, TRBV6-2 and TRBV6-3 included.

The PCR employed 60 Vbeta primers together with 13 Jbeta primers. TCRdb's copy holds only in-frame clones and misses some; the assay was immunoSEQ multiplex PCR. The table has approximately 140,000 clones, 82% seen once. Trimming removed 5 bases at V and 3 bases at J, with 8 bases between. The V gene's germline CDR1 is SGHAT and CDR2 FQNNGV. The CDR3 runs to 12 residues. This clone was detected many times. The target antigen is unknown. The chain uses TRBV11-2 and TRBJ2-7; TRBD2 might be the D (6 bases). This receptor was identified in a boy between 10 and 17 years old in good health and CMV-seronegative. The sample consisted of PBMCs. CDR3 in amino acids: CASSHGGYEQYF. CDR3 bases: TGTGCCAGCAGCCACGGGGGCTACGAGCAGTACTTC.